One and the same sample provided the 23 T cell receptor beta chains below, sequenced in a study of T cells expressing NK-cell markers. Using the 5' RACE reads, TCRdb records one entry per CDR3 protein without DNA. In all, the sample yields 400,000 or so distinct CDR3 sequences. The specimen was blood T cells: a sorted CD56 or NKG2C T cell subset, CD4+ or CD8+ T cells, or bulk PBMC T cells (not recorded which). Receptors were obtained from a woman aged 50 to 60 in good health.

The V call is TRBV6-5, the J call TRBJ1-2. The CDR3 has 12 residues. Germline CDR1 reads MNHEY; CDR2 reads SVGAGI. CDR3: CASSERRYGYTF.

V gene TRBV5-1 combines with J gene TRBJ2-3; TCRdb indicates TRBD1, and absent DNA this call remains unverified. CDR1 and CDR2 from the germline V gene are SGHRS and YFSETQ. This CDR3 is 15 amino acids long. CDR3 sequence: CASSLVEGAIDTQYF.

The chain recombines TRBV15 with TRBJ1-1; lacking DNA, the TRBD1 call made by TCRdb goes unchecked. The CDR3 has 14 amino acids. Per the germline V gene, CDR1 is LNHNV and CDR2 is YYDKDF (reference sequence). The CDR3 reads CATSRAGFRTEAFF.

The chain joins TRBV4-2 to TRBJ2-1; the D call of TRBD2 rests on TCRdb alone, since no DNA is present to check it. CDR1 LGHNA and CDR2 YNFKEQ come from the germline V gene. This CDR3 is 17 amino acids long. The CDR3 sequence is CASSQELGLAPYNEQFF.

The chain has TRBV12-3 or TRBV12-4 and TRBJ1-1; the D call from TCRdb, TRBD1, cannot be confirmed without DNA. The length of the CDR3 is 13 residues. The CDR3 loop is CASSPGTPFEAFF.

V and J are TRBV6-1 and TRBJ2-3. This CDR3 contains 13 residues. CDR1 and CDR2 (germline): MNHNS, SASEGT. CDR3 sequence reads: CASNVVASDTQYF.

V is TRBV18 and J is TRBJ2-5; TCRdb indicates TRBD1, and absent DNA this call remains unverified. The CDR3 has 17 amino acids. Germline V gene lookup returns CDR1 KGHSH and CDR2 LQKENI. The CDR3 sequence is CASSPRHPGQGRETQYF.

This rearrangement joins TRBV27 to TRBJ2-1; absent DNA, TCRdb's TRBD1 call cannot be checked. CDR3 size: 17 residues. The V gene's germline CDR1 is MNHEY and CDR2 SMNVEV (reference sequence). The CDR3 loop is CASSPRDTVPSYNEQFF.

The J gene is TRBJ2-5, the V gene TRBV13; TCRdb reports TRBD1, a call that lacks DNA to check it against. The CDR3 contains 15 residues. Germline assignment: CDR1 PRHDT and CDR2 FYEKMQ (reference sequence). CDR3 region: CASSLYRDYEETQYF.

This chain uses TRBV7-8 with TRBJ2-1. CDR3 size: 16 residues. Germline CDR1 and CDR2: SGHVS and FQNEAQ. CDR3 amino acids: CASSSVDRSSYNEQFF.

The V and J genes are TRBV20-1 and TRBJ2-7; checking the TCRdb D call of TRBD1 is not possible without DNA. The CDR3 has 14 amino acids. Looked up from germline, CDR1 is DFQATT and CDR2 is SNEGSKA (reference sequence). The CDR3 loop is CSALADPPSYEQYF.

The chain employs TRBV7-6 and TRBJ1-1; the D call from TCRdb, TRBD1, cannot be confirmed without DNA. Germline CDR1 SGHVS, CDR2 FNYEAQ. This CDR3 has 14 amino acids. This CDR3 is CASSPRGQGTEAFF.

This chain's CDR3 is CASSHMLTGTVYNEQFF. The V and J genes are TRBV14 and TRBJ2-1; TCRdb's D call of TRBD1 is untestable without DNA. This CDR3 has 17 amino acids. CDR1 and CDR2 (germline): SGHDN, FVKESK.

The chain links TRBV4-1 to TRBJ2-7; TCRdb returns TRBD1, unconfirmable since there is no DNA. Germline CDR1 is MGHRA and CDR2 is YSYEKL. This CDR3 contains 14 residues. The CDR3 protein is CASSLSATTYEQYF.

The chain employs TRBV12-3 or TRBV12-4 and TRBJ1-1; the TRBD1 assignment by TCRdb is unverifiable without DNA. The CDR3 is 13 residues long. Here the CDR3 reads CASAPMGLTEAFF.

CDR3 protein: CASSRQRGGEQFF. The chain is built from TRBV5-1 and TRBJ2-1; lacking DNA, the TRBD1 call made by TCRdb goes unchecked. This CDR3 comprises 13 residues. Germline V gene lookup returns CDR1 SGHRS and CDR2 YFSETQ.

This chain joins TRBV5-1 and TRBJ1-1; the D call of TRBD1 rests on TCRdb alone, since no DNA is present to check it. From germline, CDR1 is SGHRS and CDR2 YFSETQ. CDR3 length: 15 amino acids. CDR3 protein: CASSLQGTTGTEAFF. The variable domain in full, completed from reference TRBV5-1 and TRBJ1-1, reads KAGVTQTPRYLIKTRGQQVTLSCSPISGHRSVSWYQQTPGQGLQFLFEYFSETQRNKGNFPGRFSGRQFSNSRSEMNVSTLELGDSALYLCASSLQGTTGTEAFFGQGTRLTVV.

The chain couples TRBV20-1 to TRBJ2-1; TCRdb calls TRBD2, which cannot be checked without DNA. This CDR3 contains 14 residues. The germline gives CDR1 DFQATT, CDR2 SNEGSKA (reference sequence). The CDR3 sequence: CSASVWWEGNEQFF.

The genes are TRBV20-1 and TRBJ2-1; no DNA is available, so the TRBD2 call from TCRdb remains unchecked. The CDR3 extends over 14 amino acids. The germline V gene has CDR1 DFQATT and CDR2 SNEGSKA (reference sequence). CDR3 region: CSAAGGSRGGEQFF.

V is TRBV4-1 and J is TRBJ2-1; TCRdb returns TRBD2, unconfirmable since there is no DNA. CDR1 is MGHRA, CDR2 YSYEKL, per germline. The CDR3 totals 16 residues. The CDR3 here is CASSQATSGAYNEQFF.

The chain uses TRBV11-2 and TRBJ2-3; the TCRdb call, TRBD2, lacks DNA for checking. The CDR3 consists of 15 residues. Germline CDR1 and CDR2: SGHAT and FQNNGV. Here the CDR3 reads CASSLGSGRADTQYF.

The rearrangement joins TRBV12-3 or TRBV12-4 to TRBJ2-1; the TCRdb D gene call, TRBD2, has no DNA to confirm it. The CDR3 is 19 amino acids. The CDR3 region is CASIQGTSGGFSSYNEQFF.

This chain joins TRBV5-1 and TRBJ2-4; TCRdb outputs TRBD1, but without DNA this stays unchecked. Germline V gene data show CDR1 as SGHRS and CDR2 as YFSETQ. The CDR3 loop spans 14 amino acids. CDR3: CASSPPGGQNIQYF.